This T cell receptor beta chain was sequenced during a study of T cells in tuberculosis. Study findings and constraints: Smaller alpha distances in active tuberculosis partly reflected shorter CDR3-alpha lengths.

Sequencing was performed with immunoSEQ multiplex PCR; in TCRdb, only in-frame clones are kept and a portion is missing. This sample carries some 40,000 clones, 95% of them seen once, and the ten largest clones take about 3.8%. Per germline, CDR1 LGHNA and CDR2 YSLEER. This CDR3 contains 15 residues. J was trimmed by 0 bases and V by 1 base; bases with no gene match: 3. In regard to this clone: What it binds is unknown.

This chain uses TRBV4-3 with TRBJ2-7; 7 bases fit TRBD2. The sample taken for sequencing was PBMCs. This sequence originates from a donor aged 10-29 years with latent tuberculosis or without tuberculosis infection. CDR3 sequence (DNA): TGCGCCAGCAGCCAAGGAGCGGGGCTCTCCTACGAGCAGTACTTC. This translates into CASSQGAGLSYEQYF.